The 7 T cell receptor beta chains given below trace back to one sample, sequenced in a study of metastatic and nonmetastatic thyroid tumors. From the PCR reads, TCRdb re-called clones with MiXCR. The table records fewer than 70,000 clones, 25% to 35% of them present only once. Before thyroid surgery, none of the patients had received any treatment. The sequenced sample was blood. The receptor source for this set is a female donor with papillary thyroid cancer or a benign thyroid nodule (not recorded which). Some clones in this sample may be carry-over from other donors' samples.

This chain uses TRBV20-1 with TRBJ2-1, with D maybe TRBD1 (5 bases). Germline V lookup: CDR1 DFQATT, CDR2 SNEGSKA (reference sequence). V was clipped by 3 bases and J by 0 bases, with 12 bases between them. This CDR3 has 15 amino acids. The CDR3 is CSARALGVSYNEQFF. CDR3 sequence (DNA): TGCAGTGCTAGGGCTCTAGGGGTCTCCTACAATGAGCAGTTCTTC.

This clone has at least ten counts. CDR3 DNA sequence: TGCAGTGCTCATACCGGGACTCCTAACATTCAGTACTTC. Translated, it gives CSAHTGTPNIQYF. The rearrangement links TRBV20-1 to TRBJ2-4; weak D call: TRBD2 (6 bases). Trimming pared 5 bases from V and 7 bases from J, leaving 15 bases between. Germline-derived CDR1 and CDR2 are DFQATT and SNEGSKA (reference sequence). The CDR3 has 13 residues.

This chain's CDR3 is CASCLAETPETQYF. The CDR3 DNA is TGTGCCAGCTGTCTTGCGGAGACCCCAGAGACCCAGTACTTC. This chain joins TRBV12-3 or TRBV12-4 and TRBJ2-5, with no clear D. The CDR3 consists of 14 residues. Trimming shortened V by 8 bases and J by 4 bases, and 17 bases separated the two germline ends.

The table lists this clone with a few counts. The V and J genes are TRBV28 and TRBJ2-1, with 8 positions matching TRBD2. This CDR3 is built from 16 residues. CDR1 and CDR2 (germline): MDHEN, SYDVKM. V lost 5 bases, J lost 0 bases, and 6 bases stayed unmatched. The CDR3 region has the DNA TGTGCCAGCAGTACCTCCGGGACTAGCTCCTACAATGAGCAGTTCTTC. Translating it yields CASSTSGTSSYNEQFF.

Only a few counts were recorded for this clone. V is TRBV27 and J is TRBJ2-7; D gene ambiguous. V was cut by 3 bases and J by 4 bases, with 10 bases left in between. The germline gives CDR1 MNHEY, CDR2 SMNVEV (reference sequence). The CDR3 runs to 13 residues. The CDR3 is CASSLGGSYEQYF. The CDR3 bases are TGTGCCAGCAGTTTGGGCGGATCATACGAGCAGTACTTC.

At least ten counts were recorded for this clone. V is TRBV4-2 and J is TRBJ2-5, with TRBD2 matching over 9 bases. The CDR3 is 15 amino acids. Germline CDR1 reads LGHNA; CDR2 reads YNFKEQ. Trimming removed 4 bases from V and 5 bases from J; junction bases left unmatched: 8. For the CDR3, the DNA is TGTGCCAGCAGCCCGGCTAGCGGGATATCGGAGACCCAGTACTTC. This sequence encodes CASSPASGISETQYF.

The chain carries TRBV20-1 and TRBJ1-2; D ambiguous. The CDR3 runs 16 residues. Germline-derived CDR1 and CDR2 are DFQATT and SNEGSKA (reference sequence). V lost 5 bases to trimming and J lost 1 base, with 20 bases between them. The CDR3 DNA sequence: TGCAGTGCTTCCTTCCCGGACTCGATGGGTAACTATGGCTACACCTTC. Translation: CSASFPDSMGNYGYTF.